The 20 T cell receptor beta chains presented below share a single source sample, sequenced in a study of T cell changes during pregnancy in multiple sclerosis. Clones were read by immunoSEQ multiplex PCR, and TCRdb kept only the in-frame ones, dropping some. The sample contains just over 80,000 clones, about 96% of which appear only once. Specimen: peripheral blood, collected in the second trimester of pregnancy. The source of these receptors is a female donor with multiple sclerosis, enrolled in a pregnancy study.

CDR3 coding DNA: TGTGCCAGCCTCGCCCTCCTAGCGGCCTACAATGAGCAGTTCTTC. Translating gives CASLALLAAYNEQFF. The V gene is TRBV28, the J gene TRBJ2-1; 7 positions agree with TRBD2. Germline CDR1 and CDR2: MDHEN and SYDVKM. CDR3 length equals 15 residues. V lost 8 bases and J lost 2; bases outside the gene matches: 9.

CDR3 bases: TGTGCCAGCAGCGAAGTTACCATAGCGGGAGGGTCCTACAATGAGCAGTTCTTC. It translates to CASSEVTIAGGSYNEQFF. The rearrangement uses TRBV6-4 and TRBJ2-1, with 11 bases identical to TRBD2. The CDR3 contains 18 residues. V shed 6 bases, J shed 1 base, and the junction held 11 bases outside the gene matches. Germline V CDR1 and CDR2: MRHNA, SNTAGT.

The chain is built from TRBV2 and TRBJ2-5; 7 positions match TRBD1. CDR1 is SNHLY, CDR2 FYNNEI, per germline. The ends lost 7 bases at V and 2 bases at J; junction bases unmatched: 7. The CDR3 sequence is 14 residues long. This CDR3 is CASMPGQLQETQYF. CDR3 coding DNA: TGTGCCAGCATGCCGGGACAGCTACAAGAGACCCAGTACTTC.

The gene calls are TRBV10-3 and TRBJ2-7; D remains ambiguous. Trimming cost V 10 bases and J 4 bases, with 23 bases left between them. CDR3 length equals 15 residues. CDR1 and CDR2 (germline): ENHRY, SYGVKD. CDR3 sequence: CATRGNRVSLYEQYF. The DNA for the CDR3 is TGTGCCACACGCGGCAACCGGGTCAGCCTTTACGAGCAGTACTTC.

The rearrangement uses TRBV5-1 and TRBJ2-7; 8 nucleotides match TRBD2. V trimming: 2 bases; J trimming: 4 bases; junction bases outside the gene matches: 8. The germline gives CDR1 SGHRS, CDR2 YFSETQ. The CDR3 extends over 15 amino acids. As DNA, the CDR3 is TGCGCCAGCAGCTTAGAACTAGCGGAACTTTACGAGCAGTACTTC. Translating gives CASSLELAELYEQYF.

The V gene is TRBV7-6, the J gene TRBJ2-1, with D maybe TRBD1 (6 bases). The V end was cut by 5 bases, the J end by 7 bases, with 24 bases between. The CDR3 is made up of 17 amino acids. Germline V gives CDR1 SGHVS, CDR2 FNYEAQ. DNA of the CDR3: TGTGCCAGCAGCCCCAGGGGTCCTCCGGGTATTGAGAATGAGCAGTTCTTC. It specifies CASSPRGPPGIENEQFF.

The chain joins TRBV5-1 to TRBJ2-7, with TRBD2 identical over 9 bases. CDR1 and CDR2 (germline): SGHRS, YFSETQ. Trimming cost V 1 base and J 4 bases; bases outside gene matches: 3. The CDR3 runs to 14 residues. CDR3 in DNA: TGCGCCAGCAGCTTGAATCTAGCGGGGTACGAGCAGTACTTC. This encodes CASSLNLAGYEQYF. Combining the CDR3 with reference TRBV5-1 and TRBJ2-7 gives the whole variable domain KAGVTQTPRYLIKTRGQQVTLSCSPISGHRSVSWYQQTPGQGLQFLFEYFSETQRNKGNFPGRFSGRQFSNSRSEMNVSTLELGDSALYLCASSLNLAGYEQYFGPGTRLTVT.

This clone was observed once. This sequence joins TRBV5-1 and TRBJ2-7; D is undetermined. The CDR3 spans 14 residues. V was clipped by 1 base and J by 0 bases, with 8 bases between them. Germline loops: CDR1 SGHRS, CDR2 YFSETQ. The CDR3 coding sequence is TGCGCCAGCAGCTTGATAGCTAGCTCCTACGAGCAGTACTTC. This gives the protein CASSLIASSYEQYF.

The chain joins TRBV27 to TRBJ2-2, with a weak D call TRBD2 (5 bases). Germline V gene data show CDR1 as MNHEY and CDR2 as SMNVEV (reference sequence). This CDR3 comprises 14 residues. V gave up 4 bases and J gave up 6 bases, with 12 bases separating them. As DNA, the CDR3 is TGTGCCAGCAGTTACCCTCCGGGATCCGGGGAGCTGTTTTTT. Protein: CASSYPPGSGELFF.

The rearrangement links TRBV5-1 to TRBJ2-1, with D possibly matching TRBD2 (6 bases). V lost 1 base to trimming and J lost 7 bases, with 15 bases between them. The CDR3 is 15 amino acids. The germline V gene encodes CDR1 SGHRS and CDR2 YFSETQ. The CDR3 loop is CASSLLPGRKNEQFF. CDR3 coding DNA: TGCGCCAGCAGCTTGTTGCCAGGGAGGAAAAATGAGCAGTTCTTC. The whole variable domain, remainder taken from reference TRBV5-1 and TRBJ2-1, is KAGVTQTPRYLIKTRGQQVTLSCSPISGHRSVSWYQQTPGQGLQFLFEYFSETQRNKGNFPGRFSGRQFSNSRSEMNVSTLELGDSALYLCASSLLPGRKNEQFFGPGTRLTVL.

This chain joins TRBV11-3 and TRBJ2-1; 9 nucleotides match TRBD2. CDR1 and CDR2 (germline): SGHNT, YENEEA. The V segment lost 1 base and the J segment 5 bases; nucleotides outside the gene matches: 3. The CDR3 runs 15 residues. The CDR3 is CASSLALAGDNEQFF. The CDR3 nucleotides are TGTGCCAGCAGCTTAGCTTTAGCGGGAGACAATGAGCAGTTCTTC.

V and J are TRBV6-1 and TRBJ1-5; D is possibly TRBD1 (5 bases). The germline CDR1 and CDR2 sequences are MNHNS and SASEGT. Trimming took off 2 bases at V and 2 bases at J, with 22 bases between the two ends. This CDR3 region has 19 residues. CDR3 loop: CASSEKASGANKGNQPQHF. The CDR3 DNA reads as TGTGCCAGCAGTGAAAAGGCCAGCGGGGCAAACAAGGGCAATCAGCCCCAGCATTTT.

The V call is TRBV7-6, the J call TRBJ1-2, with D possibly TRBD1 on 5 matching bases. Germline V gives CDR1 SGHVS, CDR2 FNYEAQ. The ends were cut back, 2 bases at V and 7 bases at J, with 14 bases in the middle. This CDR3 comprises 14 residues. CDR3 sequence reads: CASSLRHRKSGYTF. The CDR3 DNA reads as TGTGCCAGCAGCTTAAGGCACAGGAAGAGTGGCTACACCTTC.

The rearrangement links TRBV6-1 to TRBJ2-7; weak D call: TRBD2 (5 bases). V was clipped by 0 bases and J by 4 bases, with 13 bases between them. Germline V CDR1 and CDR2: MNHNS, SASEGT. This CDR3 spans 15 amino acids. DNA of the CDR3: TGTGCCAGCAGTGAAGCGTACGGAGGAGTATACGAGCAGTACTTC. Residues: CASSEAYGGVYEQYF.

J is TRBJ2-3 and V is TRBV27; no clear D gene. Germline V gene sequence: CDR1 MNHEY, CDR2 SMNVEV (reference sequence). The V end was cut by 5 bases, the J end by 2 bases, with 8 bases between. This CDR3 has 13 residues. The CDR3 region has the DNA TGTGCCAGCAGTCAACAGATCACAGATACGCAGTATTTT. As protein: CASSQQITDTQYF.

CDR3 amino acids: CASRWTVNTEAFF. The CDR3 DNA reads as TGTGCCAGTAGGTGGACAGTGAACACTGAAGCTTTCTTT. The V and J genes are TRBV19 and TRBJ1-1; tentative D call: TRBD1 (6 bases). The V gene's germline CDR1 is LNHDA and CDR2 SQIVND (reference sequence). CDR3 length: 13 amino acids. V gave up 6 bases and J gave up 0 bases, with 8 bases separating them.

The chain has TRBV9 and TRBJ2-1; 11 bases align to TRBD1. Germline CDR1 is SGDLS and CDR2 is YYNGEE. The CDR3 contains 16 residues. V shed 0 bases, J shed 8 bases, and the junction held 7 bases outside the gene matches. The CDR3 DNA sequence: TGTGCCAGCAGCGTAGTGGGGACAGGGGGAGGCGATGAGCAGTTCTTC. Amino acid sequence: CASSVVGTGGGDEQFF.

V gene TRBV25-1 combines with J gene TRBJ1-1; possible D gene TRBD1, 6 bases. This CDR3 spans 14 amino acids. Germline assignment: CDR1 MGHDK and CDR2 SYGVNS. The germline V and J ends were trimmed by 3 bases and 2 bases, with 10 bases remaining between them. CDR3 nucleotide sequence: TGTGCCAGCAGTGAGCCGGACAGCAACACTGAAGCTTTCTTT. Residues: CASSEPDSNTEAFF. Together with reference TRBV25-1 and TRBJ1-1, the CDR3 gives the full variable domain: EADIYQTPRYLVIGTGKKITLECSQTMGHDKMYWYQQDPGMELHLIHYSYGVNSTEKGDLSSESTVSRIRTEHFPLTLESARPSHTSQYLCASSEPDSNTEAFFGQGTRLTVV.

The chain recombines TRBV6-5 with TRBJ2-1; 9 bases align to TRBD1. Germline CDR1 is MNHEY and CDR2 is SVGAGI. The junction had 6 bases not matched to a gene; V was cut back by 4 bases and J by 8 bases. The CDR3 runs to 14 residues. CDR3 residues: CASSSGQGSDEQFF. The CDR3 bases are TGTGCCAGCAGTTCGGGACAGGGAAGTGATGAGCAGTTCTTC.

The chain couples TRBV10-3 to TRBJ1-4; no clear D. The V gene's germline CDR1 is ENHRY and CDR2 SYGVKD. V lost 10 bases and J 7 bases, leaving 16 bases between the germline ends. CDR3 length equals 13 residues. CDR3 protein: CATRSTGGEKLFF. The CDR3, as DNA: TGTGCCACCCGGTCCACTGGCGGTGAAAAACTGTTTTTT.